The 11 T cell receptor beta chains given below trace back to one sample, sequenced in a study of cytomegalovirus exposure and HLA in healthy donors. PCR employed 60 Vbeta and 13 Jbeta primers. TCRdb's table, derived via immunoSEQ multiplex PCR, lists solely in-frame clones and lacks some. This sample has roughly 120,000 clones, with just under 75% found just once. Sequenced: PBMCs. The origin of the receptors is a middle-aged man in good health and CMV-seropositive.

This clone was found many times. The CDR3 spells CASSFQRMNTEAFF. Written as DNA, the CDR3 is TGTGCCAGCAGCTTTCAGAGGATGAACACTGAAGCTTTCTTT. The chain has TRBV5-6 and TRBJ1-1; D unclear. CDR3 size: 14 residues. V lost 2 bases, J lost 0 bases, and 8 bases lay in between. The V gene's germline CDR1 is SGHDT and CDR2 YYEEEE. Full variable domain (remainder filled in from reference TRBV5-6 and TRBJ1-1): DAGVTQSPTHLIKTRGQQVTLRCSPKSGHDTVSWYQQALGQGPQFIFQYYEEEERQRGNFPDRFSGHQFPNYSSELNVNALLLGDSALYLCASSFQRMNTEAFFGQGTRLTVV.

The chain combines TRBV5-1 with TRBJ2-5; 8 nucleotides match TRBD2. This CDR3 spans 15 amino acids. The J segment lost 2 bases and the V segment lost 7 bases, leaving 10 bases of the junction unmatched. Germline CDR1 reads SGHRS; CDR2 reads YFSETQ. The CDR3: CASSTGTRGQETQYF. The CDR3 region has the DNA TGCGCCAGCTCCACCGGGACTAGGGGTCAAGAGACCCAGTACTTC.

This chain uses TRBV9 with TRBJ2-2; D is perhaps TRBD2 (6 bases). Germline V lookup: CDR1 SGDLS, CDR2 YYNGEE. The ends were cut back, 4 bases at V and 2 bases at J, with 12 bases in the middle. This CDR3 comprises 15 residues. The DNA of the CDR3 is TGTGCCAGCAGCCCTTTTAGCGGTAACACCGGGGAGCTGTTTTTT. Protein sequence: CASSPFSGNTGELFF.

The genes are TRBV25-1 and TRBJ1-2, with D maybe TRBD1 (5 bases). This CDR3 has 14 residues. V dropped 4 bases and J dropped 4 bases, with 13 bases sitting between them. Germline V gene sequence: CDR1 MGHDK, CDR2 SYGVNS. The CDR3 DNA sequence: TGTGCCAGCAGTGGGTCTCAGGGTGGCTATGGCTACACCTTC. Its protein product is CASSGSQGGYGYTF.

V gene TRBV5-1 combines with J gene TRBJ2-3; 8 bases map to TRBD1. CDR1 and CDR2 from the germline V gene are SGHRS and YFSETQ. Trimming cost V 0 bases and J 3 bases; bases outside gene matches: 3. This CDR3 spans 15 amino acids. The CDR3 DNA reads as TGCGCCAGCAGCTTGGTCGGACAGGGTACAGATACGCAGTATTTT. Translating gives CASSLVGQGTDTQYF. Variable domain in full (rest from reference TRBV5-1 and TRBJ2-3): KAGVTQTPRYLIKTRGQQVTLSCSPISGHRSVSWYQQTPGQGLQFLFEYFSETQRNKGNFPGRFSGRQFSNSRSEMNVSTLELGDSALYLCASSLVGQGTDTQYFGPGTRLTVL.

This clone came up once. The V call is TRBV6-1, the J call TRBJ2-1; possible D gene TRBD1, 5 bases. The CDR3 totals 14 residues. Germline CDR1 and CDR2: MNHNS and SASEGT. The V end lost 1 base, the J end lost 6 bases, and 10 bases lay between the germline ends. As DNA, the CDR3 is TGTGCCAGCAGTGAAGGTAACACAGGCAATGAGCAGTTCTTC. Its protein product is CASSEGNTGNEQFF.

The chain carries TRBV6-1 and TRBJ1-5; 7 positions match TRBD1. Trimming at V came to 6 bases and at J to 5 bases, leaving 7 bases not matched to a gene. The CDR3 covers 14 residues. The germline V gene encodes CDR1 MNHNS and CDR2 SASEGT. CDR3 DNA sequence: TGTGCCAGCAGCCCCGACAGGGTAGATCAGCCCCAGCATTTT. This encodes CASSPDRVDQPQHF.

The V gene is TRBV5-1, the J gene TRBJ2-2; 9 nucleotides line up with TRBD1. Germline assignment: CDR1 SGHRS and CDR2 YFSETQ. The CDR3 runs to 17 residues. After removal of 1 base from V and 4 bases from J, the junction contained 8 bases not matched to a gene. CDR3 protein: CASSLTRTGASTGELFF. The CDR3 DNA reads TGCGCCAGCAGCTTGACGAGGACAGGGGCGAGCACCGGGGAGCTGTTTTTT.

CDR3 amino acids: CASTPRREPLGETQYF. CDR3 DNA sequence: TGTGCCAGCACCCCACGGCGGGAACCCCTCGGGGAGACCCAGTACTTC. J is TRBJ2-5 and V is TRBV11-1, with D possibly TRBD2 on 6 matching bases. V gave up 7 bases and J gave up 5 bases, with 23 bases separating them. This CDR3 region has 16 residues. From germline, CDR1 is SGHAT and CDR2 FQDESV (reference sequence).

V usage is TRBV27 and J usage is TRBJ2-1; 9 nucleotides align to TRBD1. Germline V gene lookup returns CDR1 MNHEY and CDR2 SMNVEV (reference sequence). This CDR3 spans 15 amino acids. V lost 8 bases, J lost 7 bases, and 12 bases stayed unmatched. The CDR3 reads CASSFIGTGMNEQFF. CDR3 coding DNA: TGTGCCAGCTCCTTTATCGGGACAGGGATGAATGAGCAGTTCTTC.

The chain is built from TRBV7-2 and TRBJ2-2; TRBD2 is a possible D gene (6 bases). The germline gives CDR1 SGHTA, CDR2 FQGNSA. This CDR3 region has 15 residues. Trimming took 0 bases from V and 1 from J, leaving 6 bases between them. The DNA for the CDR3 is TGTGCCAGCAGCTTAGCGGGGGGGAACACCGGGGAGCTGTTTTTT. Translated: CASSLAGGNTGELFF.